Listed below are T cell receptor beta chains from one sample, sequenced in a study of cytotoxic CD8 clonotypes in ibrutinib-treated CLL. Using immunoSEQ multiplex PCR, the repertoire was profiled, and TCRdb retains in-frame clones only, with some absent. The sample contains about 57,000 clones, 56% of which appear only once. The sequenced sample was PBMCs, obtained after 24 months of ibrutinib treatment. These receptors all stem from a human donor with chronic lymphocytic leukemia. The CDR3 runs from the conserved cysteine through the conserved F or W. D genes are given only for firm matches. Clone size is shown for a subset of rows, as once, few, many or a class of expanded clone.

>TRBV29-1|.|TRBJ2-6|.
CSVWTRESSGANVLTF
TGCAGCGTATGGACAAGGGAAAGCTCTGGGGCCAACGTCCTGACTTTC
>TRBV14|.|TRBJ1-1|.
CASSQDSRGEAFF
TGTGCCAGCAGCCAAGACTCGCGCGGGGAAGCTTTCTTT
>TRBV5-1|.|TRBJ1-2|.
CASSLIRAGDGYTF
TGCGCCAGCAGCTTGATTAGGGCCGGGGATGGCTACACCTTC
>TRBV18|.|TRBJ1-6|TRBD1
CASSPLGTGSYNSPLHF
TGTGCCAGCTCACCACTCGGGACAGGGTCCTATAATTCACCCCTCCACTTT
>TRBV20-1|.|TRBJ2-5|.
CSAARQETQYF
TGCAGTGCTGCTAGACAAGAGACCCAGTACTTC
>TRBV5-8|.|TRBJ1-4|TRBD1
CASSLGTGVQGSEKLFF
TGTGCCAGCAGCCTAGGGACAGGGGTTCAAGGAAGCGAAAAACTGTTTTTT
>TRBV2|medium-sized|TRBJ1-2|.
CASSFGTNYGYTF
TGTGCCAGCAGCTTTGGGACTAACTATGGCTACACCTTC
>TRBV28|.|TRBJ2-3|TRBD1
CASSLHSGGLGDTQYF
TGTGCCAGCAGCCTTCACTCAGGGGGTTTGGGGGATACGCAGTATTTT
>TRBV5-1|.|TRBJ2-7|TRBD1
CASSLVPAGGYEQYF
TGCGCCAGCAGCTTGGTGCCGGCAGGGGGCTACGAGCAGTACTTC
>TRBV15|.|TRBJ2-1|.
CATSREEGRNEQFF
TGTGCCACCAGCAGAGAGGAGGGTAGGAATGAGCAGTTCTTC
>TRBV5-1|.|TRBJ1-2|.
CASSSPGRGGGYTF
TGCGCCAGCAGCTCCCCAGGGAGGGGAGGCGGCTACACCTTC
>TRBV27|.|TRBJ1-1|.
CASTLFGGGNTEAFF
TGTGCCAGCACCCTCTTTGGGGGGGGTAACACTGAAGCTTTCTTT
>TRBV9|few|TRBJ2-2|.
CASSVSTGELFF
TGTGCCAGCAGCGTATCTACCGGGGAGCTGTTTTTT
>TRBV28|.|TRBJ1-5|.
CASSKQGSSQPQHF
TGTGCCAGCAGTAAACAGGGTTCGAGTCAGCCCCAGCATTTT
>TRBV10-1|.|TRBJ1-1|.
CASSEDTPGPRGTEAFF
TGCGCCAGCAGTGAGGACACCCCCGGGCCCAGGGGCACTGAAGCTTTCTTT
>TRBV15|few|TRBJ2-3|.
CATRKDQGSATDTQYF
TGTGCCACCAGAAAAGACCAGGGTTCGGCAACAGATACGCAGTATTTT
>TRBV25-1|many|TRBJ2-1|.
CASSFYSGGPVEQFF
TGTGCCAGTTCATTCTACTCAGGAGGGCCCGTTGAGCAGTTCTTC
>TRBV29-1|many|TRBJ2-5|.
CSVEGGQGIKTQYF
TGCAGCGTTGAAGGGGGGCAGGGAATTAAGACCCAGTACTTC
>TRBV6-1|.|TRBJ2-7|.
CASSFGGGGYEQYF
TGTGCCAGCAGTTTCGGCGGGGGCGGTTACGAGCAGTACTTC
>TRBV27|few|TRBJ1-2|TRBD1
CASSLSQGAGGYTF
TGTGCCAGCAGTTTAAGTCAGGGGGCGGGGGGCTACACCTTC